This T cell receptor (beta chain) was captured by sequencing in a study of cytomegalovirus exposure and HLA in healthy donors. Across the study: The Caucasian-associated ancestry cluster held around 76% of around 380 genotyped donors.

Findings and limits, study-wide: On later analysis, the bulk of CMV-associated TCR beta chains appeared to be HLA-restricted. Presence/absence results assume similar sequencing depth per donor, which may not hold.

The PCR made use of 60 Vbeta and 13 Jbeta primers. Libraries were prepared by immunoSEQ multiplex PCR; TCRdb keeps only in-frame clonotypes and omits some of them. This sample has about 160,000 clones, with around 80% found just once. Germline assignment: CDR1 SGHNT and CDR2 YENEEA. The CDR3 runs 19 residues. V was clipped by 1 base and J by 0 bases; unmatched bases: 12. This clone has a single count. What it binds is not known. The TCR sequence derives from a male donor in good health and CMV-seropositive. Material: PBMCs. V gene TRBV11-3 combines with J gene TRBJ2-1; 7 nucleotides match TRBD2. DNA of the CDR3: TGTGCCAGCAGCTTAGGGTTCGGGCGGGGGAAAAGCTCCTACAATGAGCAGTTCTTC. Translation gives CASSLGFGRGKSSYNEQFF.